The 26 T cell receptor beta chains below were found in one sample sequenced in a study of T cells expressing NK-cell markers. For each CDR3 protein, TCRdb gives one entry from its re-call of the 5' RACE reads, without DNA. Its table lists about 260,000 distinct CDR3 sequences. The sample taken for sequencing was blood T cells: a sorted CD56 or NKG2C T cell subset, CD4+ or CD8+ T cells, or bulk PBMC T cells (not recorded which). These receptor sequences come from a man aged 18 to 30 in good health.

The chain combines TRBV12-3 or TRBV12-4 with TRBJ2-1; the D gene TCRdb calls, TRBD1, cannot be checked with no DNA. The CDR3 is 14 residues long. The CDR3: CASSFGTGVNEQFF.

The rearrangement joins TRBV20-1 to TRBJ1-5; as DNA is missing, the TRBD1 call by TCRdb cannot be tested. The germline gives CDR1 DFQATT, CDR2 SNEGSKA (reference sequence). The length of the CDR3 is 13 residues. This CDR3 reads CSAVGGGNQPQHF.

The J gene is TRBJ2-2, the V gene TRBV12-3 or TRBV12-4; TCRdb's D call, TRBD1, is unchecked because there is no DNA. The CDR3 has 14 residues. CDR3 protein: CASSLGDRLGELFF.

This chain links TRBV6-5 with TRBJ1-2; without DNA, the TCRdb call of TRBD1 cannot be checked. Germline V gives CDR1 MNHEY, CDR2 SVGAGI. The CDR3 has 16 residues. CDR3 loop: CASSYQAGGPNYGYTF.

The chain is built from TRBV5-4 and TRBJ2-3; absent DNA, TCRdb's TRBD2 call cannot be checked. Germline lookup yields CDR1 SGHNT and CDR2 YYREEE (reference sequence). This CDR3 region has 19 residues. CDR3: CASSLRLAGGPMLIDTQYF.

The rearrangement uses TRBV20-1 and TRBJ2-7; no DNA is available, so the TRBD1 call from TCRdb remains unchecked. This CDR3 is 12 amino acids long. Per the germline V gene, CDR1 is DFQATT and CDR2 is SNEGSKA (reference sequence). CDR3 amino acids: CRSPWKSHEQYF.

The chain couples TRBV4-3 to TRBJ2-3; TCRdb outputs TRBD1, but without DNA this stays unchecked. This CDR3 spans 15 amino acids. Germline lookup yields CDR1 LGHNA and CDR2 YSLEER. The CDR3 spells CASSPPAGRSDTQYF.

This sequence joins TRBV29-1 and TRBJ2-7; TCRdb indicates TRBD1, and absent DNA this call remains unverified. CDR1 and CDR2 from the germline V gene are SQVTM and ANQGSEA. The CDR3 extends over 11 amino acids. CDR3 region: CSVEQGNEQYF.

The V call is TRBV20-1, the J call TRBJ2-1; TCRdb's D gene call, TRBD2, goes unchecked for lack of DNA. Germline V gene data show CDR1 as DFQATT and CDR2 as SNEGSKA (reference sequence). The CDR3 is 15 residues long. The chain's CDR3 is CSARFKGGPVNEQFF.

The genes are TRBV19 and TRBJ2-1; TCRdb's D call of TRBD2 is untestable without DNA. CDR1 LNHDA and CDR2 SQIVND come from the germline V gene (reference sequence). The CDR3 sequence is 15 residues long. The CDR3 reads CATRLAGEPYNEQFF.

This rearrangement joins TRBV7-9 to TRBJ2-1. The CDR3 totals 12 residues. Looked up from germline, CDR1 is SEHNR and CDR2 is FQNEAQ (reference sequence). The CDR3 sequence: CASRQSYNEQFF.

The chain carries TRBV6-2 or TRBV6-3 and TRBJ1-5. Per germline, CDR1 MNHEY and CDR2 SVGEGT. CDR3 length: 12 amino acids. CDR3 residues: CASSDPNQPQHF.

The chain combines TRBV6-5 with TRBJ1-1. The length of the CDR3 is 13 residues. CDR1 and CDR2 (germline): MNHEY, SVGAGI. The chain's CDR3 is CASSSAKNTEAFF.

This chain links TRBV12-3 or TRBV12-4 with TRBJ2-1; TCRdb designates TRBD2, a call that cannot be tested without DNA. The CDR3 runs to 17 residues. The CDR3 loop is CASSSLLRAGGRNEQFF.

The rearrangement links TRBV20-1 to TRBJ2-2; TCRdb indicates TRBD1, and absent DNA this call remains unverified. The CDR3 has 14 residues. Looked up from germline, CDR1 is DFQATT and CDR2 is SNEGSKA (reference sequence). Here the CDR3 reads CSAHWGPHTGELFF.

The CDR3 region is CASSLRDDGTEAFF. This chain links TRBV5-4 with TRBJ1-1; TCRdb proposes TRBD1, but this gene call is untestable without DNA. This CDR3 region has 14 residues. In germline, CDR1 is SGHNT, CDR2 YYREEE (reference sequence).

The V gene is TRBV6-1, the J gene TRBJ2-5; the D gene TCRdb calls, TRBD2, cannot be checked with no DNA. The germline CDR1 and CDR2 sequences are MNHNS and SASEGT. The CDR3 contains 14 residues. CDR3 residues: CASNGLAGGGTQYF.

This chain links TRBV30 with TRBJ2-1. The CDR3 contains 14 residues. Germline V gives CDR1 GTSNPN, CDR2 SVGIG (reference sequence). The CDR3 sequence: CAWSVVGAYNEQFF.

The V and J genes are TRBV6-1 and TRBJ2-7; absent DNA, TCRdb's TRBD2 call cannot be checked. The CDR3 has 14 amino acids. Germline loops: CDR1 MNHNS, CDR2 SASEGT. The CDR3: CASTALLGEGEQYF.

This chain joins TRBV4-1 and TRBJ2-3. CDR1 is MGHRA, CDR2 YSYEKL, per germline. The CDR3 runs 13 residues. CDR3 residues: CASSQEQTDTQYF.

The rearrangement joins TRBV18 to TRBJ1-3; TCRdb designates TRBD1, a call that cannot be tested without DNA. The CDR3 runs to 16 residues. In germline, CDR1 is KGHSH, CDR2 LQKENI. CDR3: CASSPQLRGNGNTIYF.

The CDR3 spells CASSYTGANQPQHF. V and J are TRBV6-5 and TRBJ1-5; TCRdb designates TRBD1, a call that cannot be tested without DNA. CDR3 size: 14 residues. CDR1 is MNHEY and CDR2 is SVGAGI in the germline V gene.

V is TRBV5-4 and J is TRBJ2-4; TCRdb reports TRBD2, a call that lacks DNA to check it against. From germline, CDR1 is SGHNT and CDR2 YYREEE (reference sequence). CDR3 length equals 15 residues. The CDR3 region is CASSIPHGGQNIQYF.

V usage is TRBV12-5 and J usage is TRBJ2-2; the TCRdb call, TRBD1, lacks DNA for checking. The CDR3 runs 15 residues. In germline, CDR1 is LGHNT, CDR2 FRNRAP. The CDR3 reads CASAGRTGNTGELFF.

The rearrangement uses TRBV12-3 or TRBV12-4 and TRBJ1-5; the D call of TRBD1 rests on TCRdb alone, since no DNA is present to check it. This CDR3 region has 15 residues. The chain's CDR3 is CASSSQPGGDQPQHF.

The chain couples TRBV6-5 to TRBJ1-5; without DNA, the TCRdb call of TRBD1 cannot be checked. This CDR3 has 17 amino acids. Germline V CDR1 and CDR2: MNHEY, SVGAGI. The CDR3 loop reads CASSYSIPRGRNQPQHF.